This TCR beta chain was sequenced in a study of T-cell reconstitution after alpha-beta-depleted transplantation in children. The library targeted TCRbeta and was prepared with unique molecular identifiers. Using its own MiXCR run on the PCR reads, TCRdb lists one record per CDR3 protein. Among 450,000 to 600,000 distinct CDR3 sequences listed, roughly 18% were seen once. The V gene's germline CDR1 is SGHRS and CDR2 YFSETQ. CDR3 length: 18 amino acids. The junction had 10 bases not matched to a gene; V was cut back by 4 bases and J by 2 bases. Sample: PBMCs from the stem cell graft donor, taken from the stem cell graft. This clonotype was sampled from a human donor who donated a stem cell graft to a child with acute lymphoblastic leukemia. This chain uses TRBV5-1 with TRBJ2-6; TRBD1 aligns across 9 bases. The CDR3 nucleotides are TGCGCCAGCAGCCCGAATCCCGGGACAGGGACTGGGGCCAACGTCCTGACTTTC. It yields the protein CASSPNPGTGTGANVLTF.